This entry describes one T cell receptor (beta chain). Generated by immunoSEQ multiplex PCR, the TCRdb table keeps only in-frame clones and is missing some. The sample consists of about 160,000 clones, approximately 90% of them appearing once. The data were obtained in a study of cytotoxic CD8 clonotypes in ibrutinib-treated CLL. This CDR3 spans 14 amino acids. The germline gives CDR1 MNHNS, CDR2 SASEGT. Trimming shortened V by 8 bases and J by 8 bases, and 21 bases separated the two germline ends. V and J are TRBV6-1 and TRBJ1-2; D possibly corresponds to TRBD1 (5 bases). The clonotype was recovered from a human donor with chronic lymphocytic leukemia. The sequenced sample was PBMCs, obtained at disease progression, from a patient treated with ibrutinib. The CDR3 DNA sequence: TGTGCCAGCCGCCCCGTCGGGGCCAGTGGGGGCTACACCTTC. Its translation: CASRPVGASGGYTF.